The 2 T cell receptor beta chains presented below share a single source sample, sequenced in a study of response to subunit inactivated influenza vaccine. TCRdb independently ran MiXCR on the RT-PCR reads; one entry per CDR3 protein. The sample has about 780,000 distinct CDR3 sequences, approximately 17% seen once. Sequencing used PBMCs from blood, obtained 5 days after vaccination. These receptors all come from a man over 45 who received an inactivated influenza vaccine.

This clonotype was counted at least ten times. The chain uses TRBV4-3 and TRBJ1-2, with D possibly TRBD1 on 5 matching bases. CDR3 length equals 14 residues. The germline V gene has CDR1 LGHNA and CDR2 YSLEER. Deletions cut 0 bases from V and 5 bases from J, with 10 bases between. Here the CDR3 DNA reads TGCGCCAGCAGCCAAGACAGGGTCCGGTATGGCTACACCTTC. Residues: CASSQDRVRYGYTF.

This clonotype has more than one count but fewer than ten. The chain has TRBV12-3 or TRBV12-4 and TRBJ2-3, with D possibly matching TRBD2 (6 bases). Trimming removed 6 bases at V and 0 bases at J, with 19 bases between. This CDR3 comprises 17 residues. The CDR3 loop is CASRGGRELLSTDTQYF. The CDR3 DNA follows: TGTGCCAGCAGGGGAGGCAGGGAACTTCTGAGCACAGATACGCAGTATTTT.